The text below deals with one TCR beta chain. CDR1 and CDR2 from the germline V gene are SGHRS and YFSETQ. Between the trimmed V and J ends, which lost 4 bases and 0 bases, there was a span of 10 bases. The length of the CDR3 is 14 residues. Then a second PCR, running roughly 7 to 11 cycles, was carried out with a sample-barcoded 5' primer and a J-beta primer mix. TCRdb re-called the 5' RACE reads with MiXCR, one entry per CDR3 protein. The sample holds approximately 2,000,000 distinct CDR3 sequences, roughly two fifths seen once. This specimen belongs to a study of blood T cells in healthy people across ages. Those donating, healthy Caucasian individuals from Russia, were aged about 6 to 100.

The sequence came from a human donor in good health. The V and J genes are TRBV5-1 and TRBJ1-1; D is unclear. Sequenced input: blood. The CDR3 loop reads CASSPSWLNTEAFF. DNA for the CDR3: TGCGCCAGCAGCCCTAGTTGGTTGAACACTGAAGCTTTCTTT.